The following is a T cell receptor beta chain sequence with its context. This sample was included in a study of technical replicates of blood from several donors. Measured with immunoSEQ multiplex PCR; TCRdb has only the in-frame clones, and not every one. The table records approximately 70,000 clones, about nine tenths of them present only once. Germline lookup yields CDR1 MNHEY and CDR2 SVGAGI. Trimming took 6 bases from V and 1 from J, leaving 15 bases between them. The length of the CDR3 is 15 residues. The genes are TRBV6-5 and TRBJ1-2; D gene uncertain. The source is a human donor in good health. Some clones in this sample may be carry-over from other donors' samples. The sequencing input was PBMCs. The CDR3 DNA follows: TGTGCCAGCAGAGCCTATGTGGGAGGTAACTATGGCTACACCTTC. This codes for CASRAYVGGNYGYTF.